Below, one T cell receptor beta chain is given with its context. Original methodology: Researchers report that nucleated cell counts were estimated from reference gene primer amplification. Assay: immunoSEQ multiplex PCR; the TCRdb copy retains only in-frame clones and omits some. The V and J calls and clone size were taken over from that table, and D and trimming were inferred from the DNA. The table has some 110,000 clones, 87% seen once. The sample originates from a study of blood T cell repertoires in COVID-19. The wider study: Samples of COVID-19 (acute and convalescent) were obtained from the United States, Italy and Spain. PBMCs, B-cell-depleted T cells, or T cells provided the cDNA or gDNA that made up the material.

CDR3 length: 12 amino acids. The V end was cut by 3 bases, the J end by 9 bases, with 9 bases between. The germline gives CDR1 LNHNV, CDR2 YYDKDF (reference sequence). The chain combines TRBV15 with TRBJ2-1; D uncertain. The sample was peripheral blood. The sequence was obtained from a human donor in a cohort sampled during active COVID-19. DNA for the CDR3: TGTGCCACCAGCAGCACATGGAGTGAGCAGTTCTTC. Its protein product is CATSSTWSEQFF.